This T cell receptor beta chain comes out of a study of PD-L1 blockade in urothelial cancer (TCRdb year 2017). For the wider study: Every patient began therapy at some point between 2013 and 2015 and was given atezolizumab 1,200 mg intravenously every 3 weeks. An exploratory multi-omic analysis was conducted of the somatic, immune and clinical correlates of response to PD-L1 blockade with atezolizumab in urothelial cancer. About 90% of the roughly 29 patients were males with bladder-origin urothelial cancer, and about two thirds of the roughly 30 reported a prior smoking history. Pretreatment blood TCR-seq was available for about 27 patients, at least one posttreatment blood collection was obtained for 25 or so patients, and tumor TCR-seq was available for 25 or so patients. Whole exome sequencing and RNA sequencing of pretreatment tumors were performed alongside TCR sequencing in the same patients. An ECOG performance status of 0 or 1 was recorded for the patients, and 0 to 3 prior chemotherapy regimens had been received by the patients. Blood samples yielded a median of around 150,000 T cells and more than 80,000 unique TCRs, with median clonality around 0.084. Blood samples were analyzed at two time points: 3 weeks after treatment start (second dose) and 6 weeks after treatment start. Durable clinical benefit was achieved by nine patients but not by the remaining 20. Progression-free survival longer than 6 months counted as durable clinical benefit, and TCR features were additionally tested against both progression-free and overall survival. Pretreatment tumor samples and matched peripheral blood, collected serially before and after atezolizumab treatment, underwent TCR sequencing.

This clone was observed once. Its antigen target is currently unknown. Base qualities are not provided; no much larger clone lies one nucleotide away. Synthetic TCR analog templates were spiked into each PCR to estimate absolute template abundance from read counts. Using the immunoSEQ assay, TCRbeta CDR3 regions were amplified from genomic DNA with bias-controlled V and J gene primers. Sequencing of rearranged TCRbeta segments was performed at approximately 20X coverage. The paper's processing steps were these. Clustering was used to correct sequencing errors, and CDR3s were annotated against IMGT so that V, D and J genes could be assigned. Only productive TCRbeta rearrangements were used in downstream analyses, excluding out-of-frame or stop-codon sequences. Clonality was computed as one minus Shannon entropy normalized by the log of the number of unique productive sequences. Clones differing between time points or between blood and tumor were identified using Fisher's exact test with Benjamini-Hochberg correction, with an adjusted p below 0.01 applied as the threshold. TCRdb mirrors the immuneACCESS table, restricted to in-frame sequences. Some clones are absent from its copies; in checked studies, under half trace to an unresolved V gene, and the reason for the others is unknown. The V and J calls and clone size are taken from that table; D and trimming were inferred from the DNA. The sample table records some 40,000 clones; roughly nine tenths of these occur just once. The biggest ten clones account for about 7.3% of the sample.

Here is what the overall study found, with its caveats: Small sample size (n of about 29) and many exploratory analyses mean the results are intended to be hypothesis-generating. A pretreatment peripheral blood TCR clonality below the median was linked to improved progression-free and overall survival. At 3 weeks after the start of treatment, tumor-associated TCR clones in peripheral blood had expanded more in patients with durable benefit (n ≈ 24, p = 0.022).

The time point label here, explained by the study, means: peripheral blood 6 weeks after treatment start. A total of around 30 patients with locally advanced or metastatic urothelial carcinoma, treated at Memorial Sloan Kettering on a trial protocol, made up the cohort. Peripheral blood mononuclear cells were collected pretreatment and during treatment, with between 1 and 8 total time points obtained per patient. The Qiagen DNeasy Blood extraction kit was used to purify genomic DNA from total PBMCs and tumor samples. Collected pretreatment and during treatment, PBMCs were isolated and stored as previously described. The sequence derives from a man in his sixties or seventies with urothelial cancer. The material was PBMCs, obtained around atezolizumab (anti-PD-L1) treatment.

The CDR3 protein is CAWTPPLPGGNNEQFF. The DNA reads as follows: TGTGCCTGGACCCCTCCCCTCCCAGGGGGAAACAATGAGCAGTTCTTC. Recombination joined TRBV30 with TRBJ2-1; TRBD1 aligns with 7 central bases. The V end gives up 4 bases and the J end 5 bases, leaving 14 bases in the junction not matched to a gene. From the germline V gene (reference sequence), CDR1 is GTSNPN and CDR2 is SVGIG. The CDR3 numbers 16 residues from cysteine through phenylalanine. Only the CDR3 DNA is retained, 48 bases long and in frame from the first base.